The clone carrying this T cell receptor (beta chain) has ten or more counts. The data originate from a study of identical twins. Healthy Caucasians alone served as donors. The CDR3 sequence is 15 residues long. Trimming cost V 6 bases and J 0 bases; bases outside gene matches: 6. Germline V lookup: CDR1 SEHNR, CDR2 FQNEAQ (reference sequence). TCRdb ran MiXCR on the 5' RACE reads and lists one entry per CDR3 protein. The profile shows about 690,000 distinct CDR3 sequences, 5.5% to 6.5% of them singletons. Material for sequencing was naive T cells sorted from blood. The sequence was obtained from a man between 18 and 29 years old in good health. This chain connects TRBV7-9 to TRBJ2-3, with TRBD1 identical over 7 bases. The CDR3 DNA reads as TGTGCCAGCAGTTTTGGACAGGACAGCACAGATACGCAGTATTTT. Protein sequence: CASSFGQDSTDTQYF.